This T cell receptor (beta chain) came from a study of regulatory T cells in long-lasting Graves disease. Combining iRepertoire HTBI primers with Arm-PCR of CDR3 regions, the authors built TCR beta libraries. TCRdb recomputed calls from the multiplex PCR reads with MiXCR, one row per CDR3 protein. The sample carries 620,000 or so distinct CDR3 sequences, 15% to 20% recorded once. Specified time point: newly diagnosed GD, antithyroid drugs for less than 3 months. Extracted RNA from PBMCs served as the source of the TCR library. This CDR3 is 15 amino acids long. The V end lost 4 bases, the J end lost 5 bases, and 16 bases lay between the germline ends. Germline V gene data show CDR1 as KGHDR and CDR2 as SFDVKD. This same sample was also taken into another study, of T cells in Graves' hyperthyroidism and ophthalmopathy.

This sequence originates from a woman younger than 45 with Graves disease. The chain employs TRBV24-1 and TRBJ2-5; D possibly corresponds to TRBD1 (5 bases). The specimen was peripheral blood mononuclear cells (PBMCs), collected at new diagnosis, from a patient treated with antithyroid drugs. In nucleotides, the CDR3 is TGTGCCACCAGTGACCAGCAGGGCGTGCGGGAGACCCAGTACTTC. Its translation: CATSDQQGVRETQYF.